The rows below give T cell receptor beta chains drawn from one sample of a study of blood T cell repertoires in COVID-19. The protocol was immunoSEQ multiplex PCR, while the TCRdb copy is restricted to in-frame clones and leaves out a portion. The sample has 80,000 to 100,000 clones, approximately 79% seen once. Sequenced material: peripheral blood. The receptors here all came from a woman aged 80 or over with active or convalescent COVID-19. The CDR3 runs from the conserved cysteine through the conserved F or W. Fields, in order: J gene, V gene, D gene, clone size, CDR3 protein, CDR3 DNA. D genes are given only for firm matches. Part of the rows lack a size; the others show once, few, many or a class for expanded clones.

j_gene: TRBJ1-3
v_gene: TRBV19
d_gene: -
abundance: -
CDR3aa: CASSIRPGYGNTIYF
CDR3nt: TGTGCCAGTAGTATCCGCCCAGGGTATGGAAACACCATATATTTT

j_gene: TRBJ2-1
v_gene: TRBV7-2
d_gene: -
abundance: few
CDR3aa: CASSSEDRHYNEQFF
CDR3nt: TGTGCCAGCAGCTCGGAGGACAGACATTACAATGAGCAGTTCTTC

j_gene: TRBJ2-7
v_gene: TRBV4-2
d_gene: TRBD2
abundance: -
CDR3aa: CASSPQTSGNSYEQYF
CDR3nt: TGTGCCAGCAGCCCACAGACTAGCGGGAATTCCTACGAGCAGTACTTC

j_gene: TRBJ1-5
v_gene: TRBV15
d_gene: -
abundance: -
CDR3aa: CATSRDSAGVNQPQHF
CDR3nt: TGTGCCACCAGCAGAGATTCGGCAGGGGTTAATCAGCCCCAGCATTTT

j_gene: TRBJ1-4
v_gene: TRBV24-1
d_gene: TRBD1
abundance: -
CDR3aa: CASQPGQGGQLFF
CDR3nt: TGTGCCTCGCAACCGGGACAGGGCGGACAACTGTTTTTT

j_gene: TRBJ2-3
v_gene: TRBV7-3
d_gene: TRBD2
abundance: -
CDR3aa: CASSLSGTSLSDTQYF
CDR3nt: TGTGCCAGCAGCTTGTCCGGGACTAGTTTATCTGATACGCAGTATTTT

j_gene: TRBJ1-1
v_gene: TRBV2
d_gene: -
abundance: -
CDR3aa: CASSEGGVENTEAFF
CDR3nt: TGTGCCAGCAGTGAAGGTGGTGTAGAGAACACTGAAGCTTTCTTT

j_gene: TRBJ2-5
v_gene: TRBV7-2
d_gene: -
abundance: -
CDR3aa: CASQKDQGWETQYF
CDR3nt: TGTGCCAGCCAAAAAGACCAGGGCTGGGAGACCCAGTACTTC

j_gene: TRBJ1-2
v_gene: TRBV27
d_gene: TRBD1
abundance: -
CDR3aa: CASSPKGQGAVGGYTF
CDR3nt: TGTGCCAGCAGTCCTAAGGGACAGGGGGCTGTGGGTGGCTACACCTTC

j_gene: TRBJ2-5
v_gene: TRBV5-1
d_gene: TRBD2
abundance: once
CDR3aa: CASSLVWGGTQYF
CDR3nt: TGCGCCAGCAGCTTGGTGTGGGGGGGGACCCAGTACTTC

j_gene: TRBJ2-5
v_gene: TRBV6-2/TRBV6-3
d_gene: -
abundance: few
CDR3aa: CASSLADQETQYF
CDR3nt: TGTGCCAGCAGTTTAGCGGACCAAGAGACCCAGTACTTC

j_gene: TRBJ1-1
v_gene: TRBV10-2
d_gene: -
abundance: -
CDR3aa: CASYRANTEAFF
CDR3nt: TGCGCCAGCTACAGGGCTAACACTGAAGCTTTCTTT

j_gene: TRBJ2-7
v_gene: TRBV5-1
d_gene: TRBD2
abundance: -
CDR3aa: CASSLRLAGGLYEQYF
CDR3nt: TGCGCCAGCAGCTTGCGACTAGCGGGGGGGCTATACGAGCAGTACTTC

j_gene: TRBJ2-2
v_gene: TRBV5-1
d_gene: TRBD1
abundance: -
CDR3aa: CASRMTGGNTGELFF
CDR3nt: TGCGCCAGCAGAATGACAGGGGGCAACACCGGGGAGCTGTTTTTT

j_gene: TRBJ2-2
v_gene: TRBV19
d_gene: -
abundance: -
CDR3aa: CASSVGGAGELFF
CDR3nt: TGTGCCAGTTCCGTGGGGGGAGCCGGGGAGCTGTTTTTT

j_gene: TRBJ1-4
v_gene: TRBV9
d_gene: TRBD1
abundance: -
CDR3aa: CASSAQGAVNEKLFF
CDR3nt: TGTGCCAGCAGCGCCCAGGGGGCTGTAAATGAAAAACTGTTTTTT